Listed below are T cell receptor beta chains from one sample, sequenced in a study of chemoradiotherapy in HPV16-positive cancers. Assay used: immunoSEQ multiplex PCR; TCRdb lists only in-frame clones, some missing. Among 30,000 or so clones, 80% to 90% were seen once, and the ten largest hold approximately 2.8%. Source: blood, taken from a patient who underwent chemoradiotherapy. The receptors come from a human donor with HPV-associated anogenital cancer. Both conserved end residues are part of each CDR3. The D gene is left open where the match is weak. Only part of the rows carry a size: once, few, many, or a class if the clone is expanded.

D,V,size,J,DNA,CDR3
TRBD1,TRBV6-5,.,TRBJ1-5,TGTGCCAGCAGTTTTCCGGGACAGGACCAGCCCCAGCATTTT,CASSFPGQDQPQHF
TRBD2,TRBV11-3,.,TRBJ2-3,TGTGCCAGCAGCTCTAGGACTAGCGGGCGCACAGATACGCAGTATTTT,CASSSRTSGRTDTQYF
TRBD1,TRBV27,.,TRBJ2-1,TGTGCCAGCTCCACCGGGACAGGGGGTCGCGAGCAGTTCTTC,CASSTGTGGREQFF
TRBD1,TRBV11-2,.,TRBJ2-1,TGTGCCAGCAGCGGGGACAGGGTTGAGTTCTTC,CASSGDRVEFF
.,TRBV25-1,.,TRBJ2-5,TGTGCCAGCAGTGCCCGGGAGACCCAGTACTTC,CASSARETQYF
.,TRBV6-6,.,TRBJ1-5,TGTGCCAGCAGTTACGGAGAGTTGAGCAATCAGCCCCAGCATTTT,CASSYGELSNQPQHF
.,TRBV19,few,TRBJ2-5,TGTGCCAGTAGGTTGGCAGGAGAGACCCAGTACTTC,CASRLAGETQYF
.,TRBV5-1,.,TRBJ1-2,TGCGCCAGCAGCTTGGTTTCAGGGAGCTACACCTTC,CASSLVSGSYTF
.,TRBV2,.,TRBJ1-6,TGTGCCAGCAGTGTTGGAGGGGATAATTCACCCCTCCACTTT,CASSVGGDNSPLHF
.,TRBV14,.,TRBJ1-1,TGTGCCAGCAGCCAAGGTTGGGAGACTCAACCGAATTTCTTT,CASSQGWETQPNFF